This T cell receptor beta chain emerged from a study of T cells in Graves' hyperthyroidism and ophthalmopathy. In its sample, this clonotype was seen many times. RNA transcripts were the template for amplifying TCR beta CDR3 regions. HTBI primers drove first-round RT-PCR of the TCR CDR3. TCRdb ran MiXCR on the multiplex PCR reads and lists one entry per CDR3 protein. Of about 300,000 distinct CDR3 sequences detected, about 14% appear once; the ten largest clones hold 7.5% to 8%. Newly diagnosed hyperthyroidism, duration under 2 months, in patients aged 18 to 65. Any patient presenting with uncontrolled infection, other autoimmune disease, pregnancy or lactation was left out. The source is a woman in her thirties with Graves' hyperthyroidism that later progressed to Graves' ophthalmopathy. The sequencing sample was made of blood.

CDR3 nucleotides: TGTGCCATCGACAGTTCTGGGGCCAACGTCCTGACTTTC. It is translated as CAIDSSGANVLTF. This chain links TRBV30 with TRBJ2-6, with D possibly being TRBD1 (5 bases). V shed 8 bases and J shed 1 base, with 9 bases lying between them. The CDR3 has 13 amino acids. The germline CDR1 and CDR2 sequences are GTSNPN and SVGIG (reference sequence).